Listed below are T cell receptor beta chains from one sample, sequenced in a study of blood T cell repertoires in COVID-19. TCRdb's table, derived via immunoSEQ multiplex PCR, lists solely in-frame clones and lacks some. This table has some 450,000 clones, roughly 90% appearing once. The sequencing sample was made of peripheral blood. The source of these receptors is a man aged 18-30 years with COVID-19, enrolled during active disease. Each CDR3 is given with its conserved first and last residue. Each record gives: J gene, D gene, V gene, CDR3 length, clone size, CDR3 protein, CDR3 DNA. D genes are given only for firm matches. The listing skips clone size in some rows; elsewhere it reads once, few, many or a size class.

j_gene: TRBJ1-2
d_gene: -
v_gene: TRBV5-4
len: 15
abundance: once
CDR3aa: CASSLRRTEVDGYTF
CDR3nt: TGTGCCAGCAGCTTGCGGCGGACTGAGGTTGATGGCTACACCTTC

j_gene: TRBJ2-2
d_gene: TRBD1
v_gene: TRBV2
len: 14
abundance: -
CDR3aa: CASRGQDLTGELFF
CDR3nt: TGTGCCAGCAGGGGACAGGACCTTACCGGGGAGCTGTTTTTT

j_gene: TRBJ2-1
d_gene: -
v_gene: TRBV4-1
len: 15
abundance: -
CDR3aa: CASSQVQGGGNEQFF
CDR3nt: TGCGCCAGCAGCCAAGTGCAGGGAGGGGGCAATGAGCAGTTCTTC

j_gene: TRBJ1-1
d_gene: TRBD1
v_gene: TRBV19
len: 14
abundance: -
CDR3aa: CASSPTGAYTEAFF
CDR3nt: TGTGCCAGTAGTCCAACAGGGGCGTACACTGAAGCTTTCTTT

j_gene: TRBJ1-5
d_gene: -
v_gene: TRBV4-1
len: 17
abundance: few
CDR3aa: CASSQEDGDIGNQPQHF
CDR3nt: TGCGCCAGCAGCCAAGAAGACGGGGATATAGGCAATCAGCCCCAGCATTTT

j_gene: TRBJ2-3
d_gene: -
v_gene: TRBV7-8
len: 14
abundance: -
CDR3aa: CASRKAEITDTQYF
CDR3nt: TGTGCCAGCCGGAAGGCGGAGATCACAGATACGCAGTATTTT

j_gene: TRBJ2-7
d_gene: -
v_gene: TRBV5-4
len: 13
abundance: -
CDR3aa: CASADSNSYEQYF
CDR3nt: TGTGCCAGCGCCGATTCCAATAGTTACGAGCAGTACTTC

j_gene: TRBJ1-5
d_gene: TRBD1
v_gene: TRBV27
len: 15
abundance: -
CDR3aa: CASRQGGGSNQPQHF
CDR3nt: TGTGCCAGCCGACAGGGTGGTGGTAGCAATCAGCCCCAGCATTTT

j_gene: TRBJ1-2
d_gene: -
v_gene: TRBV5-1
len: 14
abundance: -
CDR3aa: CASSLGQENYGYTF
CDR3nt: TGCGCCAGCAGCTTGGGACAGGAAAACTATGGCTACACCTTC

j_gene: TRBJ2-7
d_gene: TRBD2
v_gene: TRBV4-1
len: 16
abundance: -
CDR3aa: CASSQDGPSGRDEQYF
CDR3nt: TGCGCCAGCAGCCAAGATGGGCCTAGCGGGAGGGACGAGCAGTACTTC

j_gene: TRBJ2-1
d_gene: -
v_gene: TRBV11-2
len: 17
abundance: -
CDR3aa: CASSFHTGGKSWNEQFF
CDR3nt: TGTGCCAGCAGCTTCCATACCGGGGGAAAGTCTTGGAATGAGCAGTTCTTC

j_gene: TRBJ2-1
d_gene: TRBD2
v_gene: TRBV7-9
len: 16
abundance: -
CDR3aa: CASSSLAGRGYNEQFF
CDR3nt: TGTGCCAGCAGCTCACTAGCGGGAAGGGGTTACAATGAGCAGTTCTTC

j_gene: TRBJ2-7
d_gene: -
v_gene: TRBV25-1
len: 16
abundance: -
CDR3aa: CASSDIHLRGSHEQYF
CDR3nt: TGTGCCAGCAGTGACATTCACCTTCGGGGGTCACACGAGCAGTACTTC

j_gene: TRBJ2-7
d_gene: TRBD2
v_gene: TRBV3-1/TRBV3-2
len: 15
abundance: -
CDR3aa: CASSQVGGRASEQYF
CDR3nt: TGTGCCAGCAGCCAAGTGGGAGGGAGGGCCTCCGAGCAGTACTTC

j_gene: TRBJ1-4
d_gene: -
v_gene: TRBV6-2/TRBV6-3
len: 13
abundance: -
CDR3aa: CASSYSSYEKLFF
CDR3nt: TGTGCCAGCAGTTATTCCTCCTATGAAAAACTGTTTTTT

j_gene: TRBJ2-7
d_gene: -
v_gene: TRBV29-1
len: 13
abundance: -
CDR3aa: CSVRLTLAVEQYF
CDR3nt: TGCAGCGTTAGACTCACACTGGCGGTCGAGCAGTACTTC

j_gene: TRBJ1-1
d_gene: -
v_gene: TRBV3-1/TRBV3-2
len: 14
abundance: -
CDR3aa: CASSQRGGLGEAFF
CDR3nt: TGTGCCAGCAGCCAACGAGGAGGGCTGGGTGAAGCTTTCTTT

j_gene: TRBJ2-2
d_gene: -
v_gene: TRBV12-3/TRBV12-4
len: 12
abundance: -
CDR3aa: CASRNSVGELFF
CDR3nt: TGTGCCAGCAGGAATAGCGTTGGGGAGCTGTTTTTT

j_gene: TRBJ1-1
d_gene: -
v_gene: TRBV27
len: 16
abundance: -
CDR3aa: CASSPVFRALNTEAFF
CDR3nt: TGTGCCAGCAGCCCCGTTTTCAGGGCCCTGAACACTGAAGCTTTCTTT

j_gene: TRBJ1-2
d_gene: TRBD1
v_gene: TRBV4-1
len: 18
abundance: once
CDR3aa: CASSQSPGTGRVYYGYTF
CDR3nt: TGCGCCAGCAGCCAGAGTCCCGGGACAGGGAGGGTTTATTATGGCTACACCTTC

j_gene: TRBJ1-5
d_gene: TRBD1
v_gene: TRBV7-9
len: 12
abundance: few
CDR3aa: CASSLGWDSQHF
CDR3nt: TGTGCCAGCAGCTTGGGGTGGGACAGTCAGCATTTT

j_gene: TRBJ2-1
d_gene: -
v_gene: TRBV3-1/TRBV3-2
len: 13
abundance: -
CDR3aa: CASSQREEGEQFF
CDR3nt: TGTGCCAGCAGCCAACGCGAAGAGGGCGAGCAGTTCTTC

j_gene: TRBJ2-3
d_gene: TRBD2
v_gene: TRBV7-8
len: 16
abundance: few
CDR3aa: CASSLERLAGRDTQYF
CDR3nt: TGTGCCAGCAGCTTAGAAAGACTAGCGGGGAGAGATACGCAGTATTTT

j_gene: TRBJ2-7
d_gene: TRBD1
v_gene: TRBV2
len: 13
abundance: -
CDR3aa: CASSEQGAGEQYF
CDR3nt: TGTGCCAGCAGTGAACAGGGGGCGGGCGAGCAGTACTTC

j_gene: TRBJ1-4
d_gene: -
v_gene: TRBV5-1
len: 14
abundance: -
CDR3aa: CASSLTGQNEKLFF
CDR3nt: TGCGCCAGCAGCCTGACAGGACAAAATGAAAAACTGTTTTTT

j_gene: TRBJ1-6
d_gene: TRBD1
v_gene: TRBV13
len: 18
abundance: -
CDR3aa: CASSPLTGASSYNSPLHF
CDR3nt: TGTGCCAGCAGCCCCTTGACAGGGGCTAGCTCCTATAATTCACCCCTCCACTTT

j_gene: TRBJ2-5
d_gene: TRBD1
v_gene: TRBV19
len: 15
abundance: -
CDR3aa: CASSPRTGGYETQYF
CDR3nt: TGTGCCAGTAGTCCACGGACAGGGGGGTATGAGACCCAGTACTTC

j_gene: TRBJ2-2
d_gene: -
v_gene: TRBV11-1
len: 14
abundance: -
CDR3aa: CASSLDRDTGELFF
CDR3nt: TGTGCCAGCAGCTTGGACAGAGATACCGGGGAGCTGTTTTTT

j_gene: TRBJ2-3
d_gene: -
v_gene: TRBV2
len: 15
abundance: -
CDR3aa: CASSELGYTTDTQYF
CDR3nt: TGTGCCAGCAGTGAACTGGGCTATACTACAGATACGCAGTATTTT

j_gene: TRBJ1-2
d_gene: -
v_gene: TRBV2
len: 14
abundance: few
CDR3aa: CASSEVLQARGYTF
CDR3nt: TGTGCCAGCAGTGAAGTGCTACAGGCGAGAGGCTACACCTTC

j_gene: TRBJ2-7
d_gene: -
v_gene: TRBV29-1
len: 12
abundance: -
CDR3aa: CSGLTVGSEQYF
CDR3nt: TGCAGCGGATTGACGGTGGGGAGCGAGCAGTACTTC

j_gene: TRBJ2-1
d_gene: TRBD2
v_gene: TRBV30
len: 14
abundance: -
CDR3aa: CAWSAGAMFHEQFF
CDR3nt: TGTGCCTGGTCAGCGGGAGCTATGTTCCATGAGCAGTTCTTC

j_gene: TRBJ1-1
d_gene: -
v_gene: TRBV19
len: 12
abundance: -
CDR3aa: CASMAGSTEAFF
CDR3nt: TGTGCCAGTATGGCGGGATCCACTGAAGCTTTCTTT

j_gene: TRBJ1-4
d_gene: TRBD1
v_gene: TRBV9
len: 15
abundance: -
CDR3aa: CASSVGTATNEKLFF
CDR3nt: TGTGCCAGCAGCGTCGGGACAGCAACTAATGAAAAACTGTTTTTT

j_gene: TRBJ1-2
d_gene: -
v_gene: TRBV6-5
len: 14
abundance: -
CDR3aa: CASSSSAGGFAFTF
CDR3nt: TGTGCCAGCAGCTCCTCGGCGGGGGGCTTCGCGTTCACCTTC

j_gene: TRBJ2-5
d_gene: TRBD2
v_gene: TRBV12-5
len: 19
abundance: -
CDR3aa: CASGLSEGGGRPLEETQYF
CDR3nt: TGTGCTAGTGGTTTGTCTGAGGGGGGCGGGAGGCCGCTTGAAGAGACCCAGTACTTC

j_gene: TRBJ2-2
d_gene: TRBD1
v_gene: TRBV5-1
len: 15
abundance: once
CDR3aa: CASSFGQGGTGELFF
CDR3nt: TGCGCCAGCAGCTTCGGACAGGGGGGCACCGGGGAGCTGTTTTTT

j_gene: TRBJ1-5
d_gene: TRBD1
v_gene: TRBV19
len: 14
abundance: few
CDR3aa: CASSNRGGNQPQHF
CDR3nt: TGTGCCAGTAGTAACAGGGGGGGCAATCAGCCCCAGCATTTT

j_gene: TRBJ1-2
d_gene: -
v_gene: TRBV30
len: 12
abundance: -
CDR3aa: CAWSPGGLGYTF
CDR3nt: TGTGCCTGGAGTCCCGGGGGGCTTGGCTACACCTTC

j_gene: TRBJ2-2
d_gene: -
v_gene: TRBV18
len: 15
abundance: -
CDR3aa: CASSPNRENTGELFF
CDR3nt: TGTGCCAGCTCACCAAACCGGGAGAACACCGGGGAGCTGTTTTTT

j_gene: TRBJ2-1
d_gene: TRBD1
v_gene: TRBV30
len: 16
abundance: -
CDR3aa: CAWSEGHRGLYNEQFF
CDR3nt: TGTGCCTGGAGTGAAGGGCACAGGGGGCTTTACAATGAGCAGTTCTTC

j_gene: TRBJ2-2
d_gene: -
v_gene: TRBV6-5
len: 12
abundance: -
CDR3aa: CASMPGSGELFF
CDR3nt: TGTGCCAGCATGCCGGGGAGCGGGGAGCTGTTTTTT

j_gene: TRBJ2-5
d_gene: TRBD2
v_gene: TRBV3-1/TRBV3-2
len: 15
abundance: -
CDR3aa: CASSQEAGGGETQYF
CDR3nt: TGTGCCAGCAGCCAAGAGGCCGGGGGGGGAGAGACCCAGTACTTC

j_gene: TRBJ2-1
d_gene: -
v_gene: TRBV5-1
len: 14
abundance: -
CDR3aa: CASSLRTGYNEQFF
CDR3nt: TGCGCCAGCAGCTTGCGGACTGGGTACAATGAGCAGTTCTTC

j_gene: TRBJ1-2
d_gene: -
v_gene: TRBV3-1/TRBV3-2
len: 12
abundance: -
CDR3aa: CASSHDFYGYTF
CDR3nt: TGTGCCAGCAGCCATGACTTCTATGGCTACACCTTC

j_gene: TRBJ2-2
d_gene: TRBD1
v_gene: TRBV6-5
len: 14
abundance: -
CDR3aa: CASRRTGVTGELFF
CDR3nt: TGTGCCAGCAGGCGGACAGGGGTCACCGGGGAGCTGTTTTTT

j_gene: TRBJ2-7
d_gene: -
v_gene: TRBV27
len: 14
abundance: -
CDR3aa: CASSFLDRLYEQYF
CDR3nt: TGTGCCAGCAGTTTTCTGGACAGATTATACGAGCAGTACTTC

j_gene: TRBJ2-2
d_gene: -
v_gene: TRBV6-2/TRBV6-3
len: 11
abundance: -
CDR3aa: CASSEIGELFF
CDR3nt: TGTGCCAGCAGTGAGATCGGGGAGCTGTTTTTT

j_gene: TRBJ1-1
d_gene: -
v_gene: TRBV28
len: 16
abundance: once
CDR3aa: CASSLPDGGMNTEAFF
CDR3nt: TGTGCCAGCAGTTTACCGGACGGAGGGATGAACACTGAAGCTTTCTTT

j_gene: TRBJ2-7
d_gene: -
v_gene: TRBV15
len: 14
abundance: -
CDR3aa: CATSRDRKTYEQYF
CDR3nt: TGTGCCACCAGCAGGGACAGAAAAACCTACGAGCAGTACTTC

j_gene: TRBJ1-5
d_gene: -
v_gene: TRBV2
len: 15
abundance: -
CDR3aa: CASSDRGGSNQPQHF
CDR3nt: TGTGCCAGCAGTGATCGGGGAGGGTCTAATCAGCCCCAGCATTTT

j_gene: TRBJ2-7
d_gene: TRBD1
v_gene: TRBV7-9
len: 16
abundance: -
CDR3aa: CASSYQPGQGPHEQYF
CDR3nt: TGTGCCAGCAGCTACCAGCCGGGACAGGGTCCCCACGAGCAGTACTTC

j_gene: TRBJ1-2
d_gene: -
v_gene: TRBV6-5
len: 12
abundance: -
CDR3aa: CASRVGGYGYTF
CDR3nt: TGTGCCAGCAGAGTCGGGGGGTATGGCTACACCTTC

j_gene: TRBJ1-2
d_gene: TRBD1
v_gene: TRBV27
len: 16
abundance: -
CDR3aa: CASRPPGTDPLDGYTF
CDR3nt: TGTGCCAGCAGACCGCCCGGGACAGACCCCTTAGATGGCTACACCTTC

j_gene: TRBJ2-2
d_gene: TRBD2
v_gene: TRBV3-1/TRBV3-2
len: 18
abundance: -
CDR3aa: CASSQETLAGLTAGELFF
CDR3nt: TGTGCCAGCAGCCAAGAAACCCTAGCGGGGTTGACGGCCGGGGAGCTGTTTTTT